What follows describes a single T cell receptor (beta chain). These data are taken from a study of blood T cell repertoires in COVID-19. Across the whole study: Material from acute and convalescent COVID-19 was sourced from the United States, Italy and Spain. Sources were T cells, B-cell-depleted T cells, or PBMCs; the material itself was cDNA or gDNA.

Original analysis: Researchers report that nucleated cell counts were estimated from reference gene primer amplification. Method: immunoSEQ multiplex PCR; TCRdb's copy keeps in-frame clones and lacks some. V and J calls and clone size follow that table, whereas D and trimming were derived from the DNA. There are more than 120,000 clones in the sample; over 85% occur only once, and around 1.6% lies in the top ten. The CDR3 has 16 residues. The junction had 8 bases not matched to a gene; V was cut back by 5 bases and J by 1 base. Per the germline V gene, CDR1 is SEHNR and CDR2 is FQNEAQ (reference sequence).

V gene TRBV7-9 combines with J gene TRBJ2-3; TRBD2 agrees at 8 bases. The source material was peripheral blood. This clonotype originated in a human donor in a cohort sampled during active COVID-19. In DNA, the CDR3 is TGTGCCAGCAGCCCGAGTGAAGCGGGGGGCACAGATACGCAGTATTTT. Its protein product is CASSPSEAGGTDTQYF.